This TCR beta chain is from a study of beta chain features in type 1 diabetes. General study results and limits: In all four CD4+ subsets, TCRB CDR3 length was significantly, moderately reduced in type 1 diabetes. Within the patient group, naive, central memory and Treg TCRB repertoires appeared more similar to each other than within healthy donors.

Per germline, CDR1 SNHLY and CDR2 FYNNEI. This CDR3 region has 14 residues. Trimming removed 2 bases at V and 0 bases at J, with 7 bases between. Once sorted, every population was more than 98% pure. The isolated RNA, all of it, was reverse transcribed, so expressed TCRB transcripts were what got sequenced. Clones were read by immunoSEQ multiplex PCR, and TCRdb kept only the in-frame ones, dropping some. The repertoire has hundreds of thousands of clones, approximately 9.7% of them found once; the top ten carry about 1%. This clone has a handful of counts. The target antigen is unknown. The chain combines TRBV2 with TRBJ2-5, with D tentatively TRBD1 (5 bases). The sample taken for sequencing was central memory CD4+ T cells from blood. The source is a young man with type 1 diabetes. CDR3 amino acids: CASSELRDQETQYF. The CDR3 DNA is TGTGCCAGCAGTGAACTCAGGGACCAAGAGACCCAGTACTTC. Based on the CDR3 plus reference TRBV2 and TRBJ2-5, the full variable domain is EPEVTQTPSHQVTQMGQEVILRCVPISNHLYFYWYRQILGQKVEFLVSFYNNEISEKSEIFDDQFSVERPDGSNFTLKIRSTKLEDSAMYFCASSELRDQETQYFGPGTRLLVL.